The 5 T cell receptor beta chains presented below share a single source sample, sequenced in a study of Siglec-9 on CD8 T cells in melanoma. Assay used: immunoSEQ multiplex PCR; TCRdb lists only in-frame clones, some missing. This table holds some 27,000 clones, about 80% found once. Sequencing was performed on Siglec-9- CD8+ T cells sorted from blood. The receptors come from a human donor in good health.

V gene TRBV7-8 combines with J gene TRBJ2-7, with D maybe TRBD1 (5 bases). Germline CDR1 and CDR2: SGHVS and FQNEAQ. V shed 2 bases and J shed 5 bases, with 10 bases lying between them. CDR3 length equals 13 residues. CDR3 amino acids: CASSLPGKDEQYV. CDR3 nucleotides: TGTGCCAGCAGCTTACCAGGGAAAGACGAGCAGTACGTC.

This clone was seen a few times. V is TRBV7-9 and J is TRBJ1-1, with D uncertain. Looked up from germline, CDR1 is SEHNR and CDR2 is FQNEAQ (reference sequence). CDR3 length equals 12 residues. Trimming stripped 7 bases from V and 0 bases from J, with 6 bases between. CDR3 sequence reads: CASNKLNTEAFF. The CDR3 bases are TGTGCCAGCAACAAATTGAACACTGAAGCTTTCTTT.

Only a few counts were recorded for this clone. J is TRBJ2-1 and V is TRBV4-2; D not resolved. Germline V gene lookup returns CDR1 LGHNA and CDR2 YNFKEQ. CDR3 length: 12 amino acids. V shed 0 bases and J shed 7 bases, with 4 bases lying between them. The CDR3, as DNA: TGTGCCAGCAGCCAAGAAGGGAATGAGCAGTTCTTC. Its protein is CASSQEGNEQFF.

By share, this clone counts as medium-sized (0.01 to 0.1%). The rearrangement joins TRBV6-1 to TRBJ2-7, with D uncertain. V shed 4 bases and J shed 4 bases, with 8 bases lying between them. The length of the CDR3 is 12 residues. Germline CDR1 MNHNS, CDR2 SASEGT. The CDR3 reads CASSAYGYEQYV. The CDR3 DNA is TGTGCCAGCAGTGCCTACGGGTACGAGCAGTACGTC.

The chain carries TRBV4-1 and TRBJ2-7, with TRBD1 matching 7 bases. Germline V gene sequence: CDR1 MGHRA, CDR2 YSYEKL. J gave up 2 bases and V 5 bases, and 12 bases lay outside the gene matches. This CDR3 is 16 amino acids long. The CDR3 nucleotides are TGCGCCAGCAGCGGGGTTATGGGACAGAGCACCTACGAGCAGTACTTC. Encoded protein: CASSGVMGQSTYEQYF.